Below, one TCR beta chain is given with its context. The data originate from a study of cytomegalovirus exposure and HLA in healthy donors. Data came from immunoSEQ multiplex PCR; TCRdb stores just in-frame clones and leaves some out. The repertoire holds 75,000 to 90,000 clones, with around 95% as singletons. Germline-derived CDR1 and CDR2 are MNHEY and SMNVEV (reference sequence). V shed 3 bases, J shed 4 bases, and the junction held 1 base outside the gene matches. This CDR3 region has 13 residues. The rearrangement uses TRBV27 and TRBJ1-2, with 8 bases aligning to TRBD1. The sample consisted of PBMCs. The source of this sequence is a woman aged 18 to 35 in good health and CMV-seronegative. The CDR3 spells CASSFRGLYGYTF. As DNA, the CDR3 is TGTGCCAGCAGTTTCAGGGGGCTCTATGGCTACACCTTC.